This TCR beta chain was profiled in a study of T-cell reconstitution after alpha-beta-depleted transplantation in children. The study's findings and limits: The high TCRbeta diversity at day 60 in some patients came from surviving recipient T cells and thymic progenitors. One year post-transplant, T-cell counts and diversity were largely derived from T cells produced anew. Alpha-beta T cells present about two months after transplant were reported to originate from several hundred expanded graft clones.

Comments on this clonotype: Its antigen is unidentified.

Preparation of the TCRbeta library used unique molecular identifiers. TCRdb processed the PCR reads anew with MiXCR; each CDR3 protein has one entry. The sample has about 980,000 distinct CDR3 sequences, about 31% seen once; the top ten hold about 28%. CDR1 and CDR2 (germline): LGHDT, YNNKEL (reference sequence). The CDR3 has 14 residues. The V end was cut by 5 bases, the J end by 1 base, with 11 bases between. The chain links TRBV3-1 to TRBJ1-1; no definite D call. This sample comprised PBMCs, mostly from graft donor cells, obtained 360 days after TCRalphabeta/CD19-depleted stem cell transplant. The TCR originated in a boy under three years old who had a stem cell transplant for SCID, so the T cells may come from the graft donor. CDR3 in amino acids: CASSAQQRNTEAFF. The CDR3 nucleotides read TGTGCCAGCAGCGCGCAGCAGCGGAACACTGAAGCTTTCTTT.